The present T cell receptor (beta chain) was sequenced within a study of beta chain features in type 1 diabetes. Of the isolated RNA, all was reverse transcribed, and so the sequenced material was expressed TCRB transcripts. TCRdb's table, derived via immunoSEQ multiplex PCR, lists solely in-frame clones and lacks some. The table includes about 240,000 clones, around a quarter detected once. Study-wide points: Type 1 diabetes patients had moderately but significantly shorter TCRB CDR3s in all four CD4+ subsets.

Germline CDR1 SGHRS, CDR2 YFSETQ. Trimming left V 1 base short and J 2 bases short, with 6 bases between. This CDR3 comprises 13 residues. As for this clone: Its antigen is undetermined.

The gene calls are TRBV5-1 and TRBJ2-5; D remains ambiguous. Sequenced sample: central memory CD4+ T cells from blood. The sequence was collected from a man between 25 and 39 years old in good health. The CDR3: CASSLFTQETQYF. CDR3 in DNA: TGCGCCAGCAGCTTGTTCACACAAGAGACCCAGTACTTC.